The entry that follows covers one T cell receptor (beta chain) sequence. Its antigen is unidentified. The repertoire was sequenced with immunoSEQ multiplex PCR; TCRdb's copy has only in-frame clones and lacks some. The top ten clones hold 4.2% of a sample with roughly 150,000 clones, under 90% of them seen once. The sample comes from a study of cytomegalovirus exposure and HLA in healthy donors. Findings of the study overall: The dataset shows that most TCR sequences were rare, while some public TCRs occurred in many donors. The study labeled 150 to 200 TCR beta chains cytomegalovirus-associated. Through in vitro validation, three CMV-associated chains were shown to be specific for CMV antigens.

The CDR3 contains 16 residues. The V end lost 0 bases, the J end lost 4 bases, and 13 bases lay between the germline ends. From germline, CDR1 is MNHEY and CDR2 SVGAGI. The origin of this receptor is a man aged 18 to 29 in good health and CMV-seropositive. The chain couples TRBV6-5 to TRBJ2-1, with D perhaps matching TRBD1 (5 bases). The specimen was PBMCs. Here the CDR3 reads CASSYSSWGRYNEQFF. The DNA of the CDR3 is TGTGCCAGCAGTTACTCGTCGTGGGGCCGGTACAATGAGCAGTTCTTC.